The following is a T cell receptor (beta chain) sequence with its context. The PCR ran on 60 Vbeta and 13 Jbeta primers. Produced via immunoSEQ multiplex PCR; TCRdb's table is partial and in-frame only. The sample holds around 92,000 clones, roughly 76% seen once. The source of the sample is a study of cytomegalovirus exposure and HLA in healthy donors. Germline lookup yields CDR1 SGHAT and CDR2 FQNNGV. The ends were cut back, 0 bases at V and 8 bases at J, with 14 bases in the middle. CDR3 length equals 15 residues. This sequence originates from a human donor in good health. V and J are TRBV11-2 and TRBJ2-4; D might be TRBD1 (7 bases). Sequencing was carried out using PBMCs. CDR3 amino acids: CASSLDGRGVHIQYF. In DNA form, the CDR3 reads TGTGCCAGCAGCTTAGATGGCAGGGGGGTTCACATTCAGTACTTC.